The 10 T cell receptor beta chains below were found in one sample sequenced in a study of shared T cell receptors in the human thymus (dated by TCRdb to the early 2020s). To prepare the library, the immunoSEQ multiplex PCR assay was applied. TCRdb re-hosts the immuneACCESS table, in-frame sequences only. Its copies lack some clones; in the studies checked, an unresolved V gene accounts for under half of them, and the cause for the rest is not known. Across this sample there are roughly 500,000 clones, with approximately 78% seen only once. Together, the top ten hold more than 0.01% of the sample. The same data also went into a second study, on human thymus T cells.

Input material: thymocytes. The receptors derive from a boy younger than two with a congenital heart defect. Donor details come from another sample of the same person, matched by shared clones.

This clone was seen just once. The CDR3 DNA follows: TGTGCCTGGATGGGCGGGACCCAGTTTACCTACGAGCAGTACTTC. Its translation: CAWMGGTQFTYEQYF. This chain connects TRBV30 to TRBJ2-5, with a possible D match to TRBD2 (6 bases). Gene TRBJ2-7 matches the end of the DNA better, so the J call may be wrong. There are 15 residues in the CDR3. Germline V CDR1 and CDR2: GTSNPN, SVGIG (reference sequence).

The CDR3 sequence: CASGSPQRGSTDTQYF. CDR3 bases: TGTGCTAGTGGTTCCCCCCAGCGGGGGTCCACAGATACGCAGTATTTT. The chain joins TRBV12-5 to TRBJ2-3; 8 bases align to TRBD2. CDR1 is LGHNT, CDR2 FRNRAP, per germline. The CDR3 spans 16 residues. V trimming: 4 bases; J trimming: 2 bases; junction bases outside the gene matches: 8. Complete variable domain (other parts from reference TRBV12-5 and TRBJ2-3): DARVTQTPRHKVTEMGQEVTMRCQPILGHNTVFWYRQTMMQGLELLAYFRNRAPLDDSGMPKDRFSAEMPDATLATLKIQPSEPRDSAVYFCASGSPQRGSTDTQYFGPGTRLTVL.

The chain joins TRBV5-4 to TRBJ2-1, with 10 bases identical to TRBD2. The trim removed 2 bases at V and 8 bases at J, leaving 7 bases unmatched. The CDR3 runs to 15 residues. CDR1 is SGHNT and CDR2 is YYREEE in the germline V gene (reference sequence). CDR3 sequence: CASSLPSGRAHEQFF. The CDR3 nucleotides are TGTGCCAGCAGCTTACCGAGCGGGAGGGCCCATGAGCAGTTCTTC.

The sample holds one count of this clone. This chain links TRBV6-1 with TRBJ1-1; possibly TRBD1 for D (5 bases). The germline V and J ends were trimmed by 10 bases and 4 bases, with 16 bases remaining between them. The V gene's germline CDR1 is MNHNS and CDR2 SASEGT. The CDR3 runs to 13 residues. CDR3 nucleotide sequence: TGTGCCACCCAAGGGGTTTCGGGCACTGAAGCTTTCTTT. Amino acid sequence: CATQGVSGTEAFF.

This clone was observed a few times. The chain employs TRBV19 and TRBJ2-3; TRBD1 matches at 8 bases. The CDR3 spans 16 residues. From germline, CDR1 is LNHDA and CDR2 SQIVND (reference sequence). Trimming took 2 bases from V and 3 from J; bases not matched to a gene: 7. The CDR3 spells CASSIRDRGWTDTQYF. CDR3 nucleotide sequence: TGTGCCAGTAGTATACGCGACAGGGGATGGACAGATACGCAGTATTTT.

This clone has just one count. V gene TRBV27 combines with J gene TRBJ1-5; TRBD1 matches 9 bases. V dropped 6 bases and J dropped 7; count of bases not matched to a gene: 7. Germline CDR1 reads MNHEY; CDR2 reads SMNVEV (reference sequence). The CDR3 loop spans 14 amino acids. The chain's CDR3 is CASSKAGQGQPQHF. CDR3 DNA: TGTGCCAGCAGCAAGGCTGGACAGGGGCAGCCCCAGCATTTT.

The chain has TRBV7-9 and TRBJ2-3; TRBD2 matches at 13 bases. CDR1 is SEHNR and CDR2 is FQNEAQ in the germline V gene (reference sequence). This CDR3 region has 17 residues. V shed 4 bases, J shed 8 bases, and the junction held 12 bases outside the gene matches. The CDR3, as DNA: TGTGCCAGCAGCTCTCGGGTGGGGACTAGCGGGATGGGTACGCAGTATTTT. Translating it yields CASSSRVGTSGMGTQYF.

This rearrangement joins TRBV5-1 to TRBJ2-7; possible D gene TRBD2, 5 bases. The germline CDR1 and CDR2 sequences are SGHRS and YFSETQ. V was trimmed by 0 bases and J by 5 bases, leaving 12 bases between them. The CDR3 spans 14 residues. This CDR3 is CASSLVASRDEQYF. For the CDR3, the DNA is TGCGCCAGCAGCTTGGTGGCTAGCCGCGACGAGCAGTACTTC.

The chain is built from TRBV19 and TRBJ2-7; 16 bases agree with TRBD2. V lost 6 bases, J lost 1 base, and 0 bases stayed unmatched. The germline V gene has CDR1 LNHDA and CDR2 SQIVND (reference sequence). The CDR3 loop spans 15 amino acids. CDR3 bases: TGTGCCAGTAGGGGACTAGCGGGAGGGTCCTACGAGCAGTACTTC. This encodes CASRGLAGGSYEQYF.

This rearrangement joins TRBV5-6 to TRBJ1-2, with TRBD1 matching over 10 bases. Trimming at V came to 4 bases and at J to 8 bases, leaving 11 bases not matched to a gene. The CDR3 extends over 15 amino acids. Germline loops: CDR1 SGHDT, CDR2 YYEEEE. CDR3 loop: CASSHDRGRPTGYTF. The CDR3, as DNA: TGTGCCAGCAGCCATGACAGGGGGCGTCCTACGGGCTACACCTTC.